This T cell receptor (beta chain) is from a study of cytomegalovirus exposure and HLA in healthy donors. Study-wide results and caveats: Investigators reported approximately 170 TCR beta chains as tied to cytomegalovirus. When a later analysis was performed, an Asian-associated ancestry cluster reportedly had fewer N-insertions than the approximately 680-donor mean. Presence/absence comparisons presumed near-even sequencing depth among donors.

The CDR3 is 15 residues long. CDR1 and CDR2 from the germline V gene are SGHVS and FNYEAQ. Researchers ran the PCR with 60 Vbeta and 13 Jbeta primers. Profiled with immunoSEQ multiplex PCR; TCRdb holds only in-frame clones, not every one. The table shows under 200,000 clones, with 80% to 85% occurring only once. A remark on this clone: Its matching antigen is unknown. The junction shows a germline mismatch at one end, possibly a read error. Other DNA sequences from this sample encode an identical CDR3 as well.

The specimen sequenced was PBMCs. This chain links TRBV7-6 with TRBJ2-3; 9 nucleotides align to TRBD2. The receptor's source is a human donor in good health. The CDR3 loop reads CASSLAAGGSDTQYF. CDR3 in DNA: TGTGCCAGTAGCTTAGCCGCGGGGGGGTCAGATACGCAGTATTTT.